This entry lists 21 T cell receptor beta chains sequenced from one sample in a study of blood T cells in healthy people across ages. The second PCR ran about 6 to 11 cycles with a sample-barcoded 5' primer and J-beta primers. TCRdb processed the 5' RACE reads anew with MiXCR; each CDR3 protein has one entry. The table has some 1.5 million distinct CDR3 sequences, about 30% seen once; the top ten hold about 8%. Sequenced input: blood. The receptors stem from a woman aged 25-40 years in good health.

This clonotype showed up many times. The J gene is TRBJ2-5, the V gene TRBV7-2; TRBD2 matches 7 bases. V trimming: 4 bases; J trimming: 3 bases; junction bases outside the gene matches: 8. CDR3 length: 15 amino acids. Germline CDR1 and CDR2: SGHTA and FQGNSA. This chain's CDR3 is CASSSWEREEETQYF. The CDR3 DNA reads TGTGCCAGCAGCTCCTGGGAGCGGGAAGAAGAGACCCAGTACTTC. The whole variable domain, filled in from reference TRBV7-2 and TRBJ2-5, reads GAGVSQSPSNKVTEKGKDVELRCDPISGHTALYWYRQSLGQGLEFLIYFQGNSAPDKSGLPSDRFSAERTGGSVSTLTIQRTQQEDSAVYLCASSSWEREEETQYFGPGTRLLVL.

The table lists this clonotype with a few counts. The chain recombines TRBV9 with TRBJ2-1; possibly TRBD2 for D (6 bases). The V end was cut by 4 bases, the J end by 9 bases, with 14 bases between. This CDR3 region has 13 residues. Germline assignment: CDR1 SGDLS and CDR2 YYNGEE. This chain's CDR3 is CASSSAGSGEQFF. The CDR3 region has the DNA TGTGCCAGCAGCTCGGCGGGGTCCGGTGAGCAGTTCTTC.

This clonotype was seen more than once but under ten times. The gene calls are TRBV7-2 and TRBJ1-5, with D possibly being TRBD1 (6 bases). With 1 base removed from V and 3 bases from J, the gap between germline ends came to 13 bases. Germline values: CDR1 SGHTA, CDR2 FQGNSA. The CDR3 consists of 16 residues. The CDR3 DNA is TGTGCCAGCAGCTTAGTAGCAGGGGTTCTCAATCAGCCCCAGCATTTT. Its protein product is CASSLVAGVLNQPQHF.

CDR3 coding DNA: TGTGCCAGCAGCGTGGGTAGAAAAGCTGGGAACTACGAGCAGTACTTC. Protein product: CASSVGRKAGNYEQYF. The J gene is TRBJ2-7, the V gene TRBV9; D unresolved. With 2 bases removed from V and 3 bases from J, the gap between germline ends came to 18 bases. This CDR3 is 16 amino acids long. The germline V gene encodes CDR1 SGDLS and CDR2 YYNGEE.

The V call is TRBV24-1, the J call TRBJ2-1; 7 bases match TRBD2. The DNA matches TRBJ2-7 better at its end, which makes the J call doubtful. The germline gives CDR1 KGHDR, CDR2 SFDVKD. The CDR3 totals 17 residues. The CDR3 DNA is TGTGCCACCAGTGATCCCGGGACTACCTACTCCTACAATGAGCAGTACTTC. Translated: CATSDPGTTYSYNEQYF.

This clonotype was counted between two and nine times. This chain links TRBV4-2 with TRBJ2-1; D perhaps matches TRBD1 (5 bases). V was cut by 2 bases and J by 7 bases, with 18 bases left in between. Germline CDR1 LGHNA, CDR2 YNFKEQ. CDR3 length: 16 residues. CDR3 nucleotide sequence: TGTGCCAGCAGCCAATCGCCTCTAGGAAGGGGAAATGAGCAGTTCTTC. It codes for CASSQSPLGRGNEQFF.

This rearrangement joins TRBV25-1 to TRBJ1-6; D is perhaps TRBD1 (6 bases). Germline V lookup: CDR1 MGHDK, CDR2 SYGVNS. The CDR3 has 16 amino acids. V lost 4 bases and J lost 7, with 17 bases in between. In nucleotides, the CDR3 is TGTGCCAGCAGTGCAACCCACGGCCAGGGGAATTCACCCCTCCACTTT. Amino acids: CASSATHGQGNSPLHF.

This clonotype came up many times. CDR3 residues: CSVGGAKNIQYF. For the CDR3, the DNA is TGCAGCGTTGGAGGGGCCAAAAACATTCAGTACTTC. The chain couples TRBV29-1 to TRBJ2-4; D possibly corresponds to TRBD2 (5 bases). Germline CDR1 is SQVTM and CDR2 is ANQGSEA. V lost 4 bases and J lost 1, with 5 bases in between. The CDR3 extends over 12 amino acids.

This clonotype has just a few counts. The J gene is TRBJ1-2, the V gene TRBV5-1; D not certain. Between the trimmed V and J ends, which lost 1 base and 6 bases, there was a span of 10 bases. CDR1 and CDR2 (germline): SGHRS, YFSETQ. The CDR3 loop spans 13 amino acids. The CDR3 DNA reads TGCGCCAGCAGCTTGAGAGGTGTCAATGGCTACACCTTC. Its translation is CASSLRGVNGYTF. The full variable domain, completed using reference TRBV5-1 and TRBJ1-2, is KAGVTQTPRYLIKTRGQQVTLSCSPISGHRSVSWYQQTPGQGLQFLFEYFSETQRNKGNFPGRFSGRQFSNSRSEMNVSTLELGDSALYLCASSLRGVNGYTFGSGTRLTVV.

The rearrangement uses TRBV6-4 and TRBJ1-5; D gene unclear. The CDR3 contains 13 residues. V lost 7 bases, J lost 6 bases, and 13 bases lay in between. Germline CDR1 reads MRHNA; CDR2 reads SNTAGT. Here the CDR3 reads CASNRGSFQPQHF. CDR3 bases: TGTGCCAGCAACAGAGGGAGTTTTCAGCCCCAGCATTTT.

This clonotype was observed a handful of times. The rearrangement uses TRBV20-1 and TRBJ2-3; TRBD1 agrees at 8 bases. Germline assignment: CDR1 DFQATT and CDR2 SNEGSKA (reference sequence). This CDR3 contains 15 residues. Germline trimming cut 5 bases from V and 6 bases from J; bases unmatched to any gene: 13. CDR3 loop: CSAPRGRRAGDTQYF. DNA for the CDR3: TGCAGTGCTCCCAGGGGGCGCAGGGCAGGGGATACGCAGTATTTT.

Details on this clonotype: A much larger clone differs from this one at a single base, so this may be a read error. V gene TRBV25-1 combines with J gene TRBJ2-7; no definite D call. Per the germline V gene, CDR1 is MGHDK and CDR2 is SYGVNS. Trimming left V 0 bases short and J 12 bases short, with 18 bases between. The CDR3 extends over 14 amino acids. The CDR3 loop reads CASSEYMSGNIRYF. As DNA, the CDR3 is TGTGCCAGCAGTGAATATATGTCAGGAAACATTCGGTACTTC.

This clonotype was counted a few times. The chain carries TRBV3-1 and TRBJ2-1, with D possibly matching TRBD2 (6 bases). The V gene lost 7 bases and the J gene lost 6 bases, with 16 bases spanning the gap. The CDR3 covers 14 residues. CDR1 is LGHDT and CDR2 is YNNKEL in the germline V gene (reference sequence). CDR3 residues: CASTESSGVNEQFF. In nucleotides, the CDR3 is TGTGCCAGCACCGAAAGTAGCGGTGTCAATGAGCAGTTCTTC.

The sample holds many counts of this clonotype. The chain employs TRBV29-1 and TRBJ2-1; 14 positions match TRBD2. Germline V lookup: CDR1 SQVTM, CDR2 ANQGSEA. This CDR3 comprises 17 residues. V was pared by 7 bases and J by 0 bases, with 8 bases of the junction left unmatched. The CDR3 spells CSESGLAGAPSYNEQFF. The CDR3 DNA follows: TGCAGCGAGTCGGGACTAGCGGGGGCTCCCTCCTACAATGAGCAGTTCTTC.

This clonotype showed up many times. The chain joins TRBV7-3 to TRBJ2-3; perhaps TRBD1 as D (6 bases). CDR1 is SGHTA and CDR2 is FQGTGA in the germline V gene. The CDR3 runs to 14 residues. Deletions cut 4 bases from V and 2 bases from J, with 10 bases between. The CDR3 protein is CASSSDRFTDTQYF. The CDR3 DNA reads TGTGCCAGCAGCTCGGACAGATTCACAGATACGCAGTATTTT.

Comments on this clonotype: The junction departs from germline at one end; a sequencing error may be responsible. The chain couples TRBV4-2 to TRBJ1-6, with 10 nucleotides matching TRBD1. The CDR3 covers 15 residues. Germline V gives CDR1 LGHNA, CDR2 YNFKEQ. The CDR3 here is CARSQGTGVGSPLHF. CDR3 bases: TGTGCCCGCAGCCAAGGGACAGGGGTCGGTTCACCCCTCCACTTT.

The chain is built from TRBV28 and TRBJ1-1, with 7 bases lining up with TRBD1. Germline CDR1 is MDHEN and CDR2 is SYDVKM. The CDR3 contains 13 residues. The junction had 9 bases not matched to a gene; V was cut back by 4 bases and J by 10 bases. The CDR3 loop is CASSYRGPPGAFF. The CDR3 nucleotides are TGTGCCAGCAGTTACAGGGGACCCCCAGGAGCTTTCTTT.

A word on this clonotype: A much larger clone is a single base away; this may be a read error. The CDR3 does not close with the conserved phenylalanine or tryptophan, likely indicating a read error. V gene TRBV5-1 combines with J gene TRBJ1-2; a possible D gene is TRBD1 (5 bases). V was pared by 0 bases and J by 6 bases, with 15 bases between. Germline-derived CDR1 and CDR2 are SGHRS and YFSETQ. This CDR3 spans 15 amino acids. The CDR3 coding sequence is TGCGCCAGCAGCTTGGATTGGGGGTCGACGAATGGCTACACCTGC. Amino acids: CASSLDWGSTNGYTC.

This chain uses TRBV29-1 with TRBJ2-2; 8 bases line up with TRBD1. Germline CDR1 reads SQVTM; CDR2 reads ANQGSEA. The CDR3 has 12 residues. V lost 5 bases, J lost 6 bases, and 2 bases stayed unmatched. The DNA for the CDR3 is TGCAGCGTTAGGACAGGGTCCGGGGAGCTGTTTTTT. It yields the protein CSVRTGSGELFF.

The sample holds many counts of this clonotype. The CDR3 reads CASSLRLAGPYEQYF. In DNA form, the CDR3 reads TGTGCCAGCTCATTACGACTAGCGGGACCCTACGAGCAGTACTTC. The V call is TRBV11-2, the J call TRBJ2-7, with 11 bases lining up with TRBD2. Germline loops: CDR1 SGHAT, CDR2 FQNNGV. J gave up 2 bases and V 8 bases, and 8 bases lay outside the gene matches. CDR3 length: 15 residues.

In its sample, this clonotype was seen a few times. The chain joins TRBV7-2 to TRBJ2-3; the match to TRBD2 covers 7 bases. With 5 bases clipped from V and 0 bases from J, the junction kept 5 bases outside the gene matches. Germline CDR1 SGHTA, CDR2 FQGNSA. CDR3 length: 15 amino acids. The CDR3 region has the DNA TGTGCCAGCAGCCGCCGCGGGAGCAGCACAGATACGCAGTATTTT. Encoded protein: CASSRRGSSTDTQYF.